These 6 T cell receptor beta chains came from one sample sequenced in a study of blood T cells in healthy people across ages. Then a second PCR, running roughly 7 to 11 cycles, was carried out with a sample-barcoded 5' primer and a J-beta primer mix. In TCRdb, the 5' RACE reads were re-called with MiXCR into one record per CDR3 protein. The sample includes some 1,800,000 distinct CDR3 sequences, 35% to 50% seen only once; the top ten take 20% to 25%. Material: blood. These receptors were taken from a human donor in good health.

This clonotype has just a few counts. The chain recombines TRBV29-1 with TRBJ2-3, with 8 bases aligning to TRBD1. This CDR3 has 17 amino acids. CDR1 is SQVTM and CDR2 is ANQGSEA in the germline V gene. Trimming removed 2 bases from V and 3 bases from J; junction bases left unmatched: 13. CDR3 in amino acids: CSVESQGASLLTDTQYF. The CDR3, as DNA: TGCAGCGTTGAATCCCAGGGGGCCTCCCTTTTGACAGATACGCAGTATTTT.

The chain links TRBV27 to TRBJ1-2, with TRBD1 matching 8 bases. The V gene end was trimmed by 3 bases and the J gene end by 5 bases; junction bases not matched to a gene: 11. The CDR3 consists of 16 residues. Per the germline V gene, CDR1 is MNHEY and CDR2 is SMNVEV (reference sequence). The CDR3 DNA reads TGTGCCAGCAGTTTTATTTGGGGGGACAGGAGGTATGGCTACACCTTC. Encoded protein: CASSFIWGDRRYGYTF.

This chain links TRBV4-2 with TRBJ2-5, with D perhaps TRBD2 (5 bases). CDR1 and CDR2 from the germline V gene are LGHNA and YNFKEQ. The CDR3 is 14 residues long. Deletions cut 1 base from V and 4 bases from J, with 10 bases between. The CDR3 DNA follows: TGTGCCAGCAGCCAAGGCGGGTATTCAGAGACCCAGTACTTC. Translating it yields CASSQGGYSETQYF.

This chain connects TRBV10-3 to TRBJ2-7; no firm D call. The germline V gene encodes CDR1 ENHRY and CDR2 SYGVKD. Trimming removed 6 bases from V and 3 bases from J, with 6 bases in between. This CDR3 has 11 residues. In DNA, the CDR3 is TGTGCCATCAGCGATGACTACGAGCAGTACTTC. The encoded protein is CAISDDYEQYF.

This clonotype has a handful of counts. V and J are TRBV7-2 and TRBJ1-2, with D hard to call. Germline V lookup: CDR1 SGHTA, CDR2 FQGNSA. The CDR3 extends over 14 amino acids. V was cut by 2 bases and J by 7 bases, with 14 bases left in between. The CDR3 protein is CASSLLPGGGGYTF. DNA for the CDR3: TGTGCCAGCAGCTTACTGCCGGGAGGAGGTGGCTACACCTTC.

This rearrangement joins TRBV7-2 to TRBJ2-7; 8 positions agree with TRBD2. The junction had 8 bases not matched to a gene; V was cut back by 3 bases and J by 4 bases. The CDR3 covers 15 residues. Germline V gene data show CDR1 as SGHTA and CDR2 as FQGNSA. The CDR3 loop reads CASSFSGDYFYEQYF. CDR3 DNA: TGTGCCAGCAGCTTTAGCGGGGATTATTTTTACGAGCAGTACTTC.